This TCR beta chain derives from a study of OX40 agonist ivuxolimab in advanced cancers. Study summary: Two patients with cutaneous melanoma and one with hepatocellular carcinoma, three in total, showed partial responses.

The data were produced by immunoSEQ multiplex PCR, yet TCRdb's version contains in-frame clones alone and is incomplete. This sample has about 59,000 clones, with more than 85% found just once. Germline-derived CDR1 and CDR2 are SGHKS and YYEKEE (reference sequence). The ends lost 1 base at V and 1 base at J; junction bases unmatched: 3. The CDR3 spans 15 residues. This TCR was recovered from an adult with an advanced solid tumor such as melanoma, head and neck, liver or kidney cancer. The chain couples TRBV5-5 to TRBJ2-3; 7 bases map to TRBD1. The sequencing here drew on CD4+ or CD8+ T cells sorted from blood, taken in a trial of the OX40 agonist ivuxolimab. The CDR3 DNA reads as TGTGCCAGCAGCTTGTACAGGGGTGGCACAGATACGCAGTATTTT. Its protein product is CASSLYRGGTDTQYF.